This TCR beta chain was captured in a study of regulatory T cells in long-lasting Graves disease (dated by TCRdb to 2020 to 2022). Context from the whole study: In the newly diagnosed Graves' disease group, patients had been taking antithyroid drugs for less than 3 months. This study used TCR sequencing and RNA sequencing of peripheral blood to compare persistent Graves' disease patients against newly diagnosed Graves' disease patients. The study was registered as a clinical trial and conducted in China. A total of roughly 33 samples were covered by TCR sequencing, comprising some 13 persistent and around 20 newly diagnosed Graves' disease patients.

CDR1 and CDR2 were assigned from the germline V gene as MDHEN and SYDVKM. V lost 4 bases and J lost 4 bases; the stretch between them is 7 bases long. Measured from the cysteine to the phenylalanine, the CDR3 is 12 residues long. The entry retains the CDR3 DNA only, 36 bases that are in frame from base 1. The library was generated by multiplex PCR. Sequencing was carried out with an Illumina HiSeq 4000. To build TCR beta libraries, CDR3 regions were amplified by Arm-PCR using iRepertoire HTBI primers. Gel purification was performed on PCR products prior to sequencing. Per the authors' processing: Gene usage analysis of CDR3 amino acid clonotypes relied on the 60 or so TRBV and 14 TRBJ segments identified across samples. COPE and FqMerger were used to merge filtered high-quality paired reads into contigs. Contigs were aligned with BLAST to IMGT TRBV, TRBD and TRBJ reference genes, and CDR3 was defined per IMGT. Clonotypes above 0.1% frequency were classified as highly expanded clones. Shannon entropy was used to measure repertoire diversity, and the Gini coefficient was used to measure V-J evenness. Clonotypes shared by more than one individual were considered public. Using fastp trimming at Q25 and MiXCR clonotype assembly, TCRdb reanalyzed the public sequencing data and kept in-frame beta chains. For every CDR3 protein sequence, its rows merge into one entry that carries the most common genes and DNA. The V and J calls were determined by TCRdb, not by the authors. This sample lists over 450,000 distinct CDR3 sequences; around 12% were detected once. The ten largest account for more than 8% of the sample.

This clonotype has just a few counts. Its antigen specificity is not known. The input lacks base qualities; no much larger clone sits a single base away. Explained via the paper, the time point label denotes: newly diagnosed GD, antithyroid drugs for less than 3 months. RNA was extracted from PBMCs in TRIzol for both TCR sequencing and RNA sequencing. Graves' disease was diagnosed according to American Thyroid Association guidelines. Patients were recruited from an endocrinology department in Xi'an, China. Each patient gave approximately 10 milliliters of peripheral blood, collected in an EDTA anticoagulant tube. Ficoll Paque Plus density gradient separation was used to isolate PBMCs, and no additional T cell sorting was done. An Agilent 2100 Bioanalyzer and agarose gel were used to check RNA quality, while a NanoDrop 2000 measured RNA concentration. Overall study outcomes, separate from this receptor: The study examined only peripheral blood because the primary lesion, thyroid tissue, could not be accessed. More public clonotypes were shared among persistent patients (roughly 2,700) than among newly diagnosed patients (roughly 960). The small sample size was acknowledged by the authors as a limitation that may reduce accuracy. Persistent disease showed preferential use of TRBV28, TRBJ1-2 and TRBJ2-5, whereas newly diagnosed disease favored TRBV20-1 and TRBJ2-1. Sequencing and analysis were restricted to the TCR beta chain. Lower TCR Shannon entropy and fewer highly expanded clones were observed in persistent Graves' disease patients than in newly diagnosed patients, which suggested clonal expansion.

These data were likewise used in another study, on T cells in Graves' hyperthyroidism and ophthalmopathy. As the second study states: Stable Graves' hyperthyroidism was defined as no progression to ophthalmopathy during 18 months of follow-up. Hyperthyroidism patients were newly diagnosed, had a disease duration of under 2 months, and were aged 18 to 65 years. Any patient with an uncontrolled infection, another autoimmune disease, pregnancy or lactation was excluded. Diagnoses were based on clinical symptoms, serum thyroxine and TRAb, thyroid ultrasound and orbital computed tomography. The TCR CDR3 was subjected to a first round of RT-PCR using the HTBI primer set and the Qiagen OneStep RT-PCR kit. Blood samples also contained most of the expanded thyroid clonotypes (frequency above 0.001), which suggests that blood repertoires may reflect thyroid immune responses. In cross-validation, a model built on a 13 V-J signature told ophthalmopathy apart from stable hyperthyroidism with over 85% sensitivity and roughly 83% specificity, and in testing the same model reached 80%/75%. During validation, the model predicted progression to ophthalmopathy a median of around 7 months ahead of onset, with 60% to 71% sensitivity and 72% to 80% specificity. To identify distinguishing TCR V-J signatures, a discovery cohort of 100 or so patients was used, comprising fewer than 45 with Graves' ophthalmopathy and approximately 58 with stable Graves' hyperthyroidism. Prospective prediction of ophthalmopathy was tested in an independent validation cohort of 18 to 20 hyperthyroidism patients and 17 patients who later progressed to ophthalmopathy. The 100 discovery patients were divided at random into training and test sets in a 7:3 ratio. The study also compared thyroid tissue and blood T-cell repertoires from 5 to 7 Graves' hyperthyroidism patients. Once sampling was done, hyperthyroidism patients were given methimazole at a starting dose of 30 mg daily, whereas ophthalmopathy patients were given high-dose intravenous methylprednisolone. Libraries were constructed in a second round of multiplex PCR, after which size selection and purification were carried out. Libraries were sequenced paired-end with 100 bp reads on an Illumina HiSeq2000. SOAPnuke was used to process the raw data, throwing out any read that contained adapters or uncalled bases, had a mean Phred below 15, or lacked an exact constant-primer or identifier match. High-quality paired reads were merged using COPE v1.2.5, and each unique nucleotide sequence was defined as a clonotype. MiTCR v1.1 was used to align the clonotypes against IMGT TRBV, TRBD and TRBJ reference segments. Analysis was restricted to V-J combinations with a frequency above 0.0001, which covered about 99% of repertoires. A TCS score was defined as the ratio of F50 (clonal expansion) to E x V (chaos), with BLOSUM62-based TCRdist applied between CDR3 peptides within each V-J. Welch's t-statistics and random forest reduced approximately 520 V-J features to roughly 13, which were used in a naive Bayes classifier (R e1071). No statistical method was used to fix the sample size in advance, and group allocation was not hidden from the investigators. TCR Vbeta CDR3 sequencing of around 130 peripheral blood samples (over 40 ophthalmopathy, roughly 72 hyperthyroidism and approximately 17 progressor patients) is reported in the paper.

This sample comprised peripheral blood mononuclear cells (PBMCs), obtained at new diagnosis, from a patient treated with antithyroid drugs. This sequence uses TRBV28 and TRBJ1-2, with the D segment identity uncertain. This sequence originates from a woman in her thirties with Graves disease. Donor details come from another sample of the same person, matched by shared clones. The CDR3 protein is CASSSGVYGYTF. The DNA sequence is TGTGCCAGCAGTTCTGGGGTCTATGGCTACACCTTC.